A selection of T cell receptor beta chains follows, all from one sample in a study of CD8+CD57+ T cells in acquired aplastic anemia. Each CDR3 protein gets one entry after TCRdb re-called the reads with MiXCR. In the table there are approximately 190,000 distinct CDR3 sequences, over 60% of which are singletons. The sequencing sample was made of sorted CD4+, CD8+, or CD8+CD57+ T cells (not recorded which) from PBMCs. The origin of the receptors is a human donor with severe aplastic anemia or a healthy control (not recorded which). Both conserved end residues are part of each CDR3. The D gene is left open where the match is weak. Clone size is given for some rows only: seen once, a few or many times, or a class if the clone is expanded.

TRBV14	TRBJ1-1	once	14	NA	CASSQAGPATEAFF	TGTGCCAGCAGCCAAGCGGGACCCGCCACTGAAGCTTTCTTT
TRBV11-2	TRBJ2-7	NA	15	NA	CASSLRWQPPSEQYF	TGTGCCAGCAGCTTACGGTGGCAGCCCCCATCCGAGCAGTACTTC
TRBV7-9	TRBJ2-5	NA	16	TRBD2	CASSQGASGGAETQYF	TGTGCCAGCAGCCAGGGGGCCAGCGGGGGGGCGGAGACCCAGTACTTC
TRBV30	TRBJ1-4	many	14	NA	CAWSATPTNEKLFF	TGTGCCTGGAGTGCGACACCAACTAATGAAAAACTGTTTTTT
TRBV5-1	TRBJ2-5	NA	15	NA	CASSLGQLMGETQYF	TGCGCCAGCAGCTTGGGTCAGCTAATGGGAGAGACCCAGTACTTC
TRBV25-1	TRBJ2-5	NA	15	TRBD1	CASSAETGPQETQYF	TGTGCCAGCAGTGCCGAGACAGGGCCCCAAGAGACCCAGTACTTC
TRBV10-3	TRBJ2-7	few	15	NA	CAISRSGDPGYEQYF	TGTGCCATCAGCCGATCAGGGGATCCCGGCTACGAGCAGTACTTC
TRBV5-8	TRBJ1-1	NA	15	TRBD1	CASSLSQGRPTEAFF	TGTGCCAGCAGCTTGTCACAGGGGAGGCCCACTGAAGCTTTCTTT
TRBV2	TRBJ1-1	NA	12	NA	CASSVDSSEAFF	TGTGCCAGCAGTGTCGACAGTTCTGAAGCTTTCTTT
TRBV7-9	TRBJ1-1	NA	18	NA	CASSLAGRPKKGNTEAFF	TGTGCCAGCAGCTTAGCGGGACGGCCAAAAAAAGGGAACACTGAAGCTTTCTTT
TRBV27	TRBJ2-3	few	14	TRBD1	CASTERGPTDTQYF	TGTGCCAGCACCGAGAGGGGGCCCACAGATACGCAGTATTTT
TRBV7-8	TRBJ2-4	NA	15	NA	CASSPTSRASDIQYF	TGTGCCAGCAGCCCCACAAGCAGGGCAAGTGACATTCAGTACTTC
TRBV2	TRBJ1-1	NA	14	TRBD1	CASSGLTGGSEAFF	TGTGCCAGCAGTGGTTTGACAGGGGGCTCTGAAGCTTTCTTT
TRBV10-3	TRBJ2-7	NA	12	NA	CATTGISYEQYF	TGTGCCACGACCGGGATCTCCTACGAGCAGTACTTC
TRBV5-4	TRBJ2-7	NA	15	NA	CASSLGRGAYYEQYF	TGTGCCAGCAGCTTGGGACGGGGAGCGTACTACGAGCAGTACTTC
TRBV5-1	TRBJ2-7	few	14	NA	CASSLNSYSYEQYF	TGCGCCAGCAGCTTGAACAGCTACTCCTACGAGCAGTACTTC